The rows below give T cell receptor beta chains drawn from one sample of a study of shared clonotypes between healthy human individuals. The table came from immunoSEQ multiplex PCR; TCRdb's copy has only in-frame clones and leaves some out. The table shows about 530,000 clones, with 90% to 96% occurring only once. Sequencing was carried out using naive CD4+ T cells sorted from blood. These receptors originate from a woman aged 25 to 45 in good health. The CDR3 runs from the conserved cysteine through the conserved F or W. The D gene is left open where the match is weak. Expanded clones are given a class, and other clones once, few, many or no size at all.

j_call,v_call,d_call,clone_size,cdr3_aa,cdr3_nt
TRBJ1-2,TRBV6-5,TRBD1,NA,CASTPRPGTADYF,TGTGCCAGCACACCAAGGCCCGGGACAGCGGACTACTTC
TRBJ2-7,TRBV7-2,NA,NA,CASSLVYDYEQYF,TGTGCCAGCAGCTTAGTTTACGACTACGAGCAGTACTTC
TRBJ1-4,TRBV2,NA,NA,CASLRTPQGLGKLFF,TGTGCCAGCCTTAGGACCCCGCAAGGGCTTGGAAAACTGTTTTTT
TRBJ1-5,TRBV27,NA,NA,CASSSGNQPQHF,TGTGCCAGCAGTTCAGGGAATCAGCCCCAGCATTTT
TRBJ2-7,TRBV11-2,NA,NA,CASSLGLTYEQYF,TGTGCCAGCAGCTTAGGCTTGACCTACGAGCAGTACTTC
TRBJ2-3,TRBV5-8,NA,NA,CASSPTGSGTDTQYF,TGTGCCAGCAGCCCTACAGGGTCTGGCACAGATACGCAGTATTTT
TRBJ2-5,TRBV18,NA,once,CASSPVGTQYF,TGTGCCAGCTCTCCGGTGGGGACCCAGTACTTC
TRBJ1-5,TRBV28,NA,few,CASRPTASNQPQHF,TGTGCCAGCAGGCCGACTGCTAGCAATCAGCCCCAGCATTTT
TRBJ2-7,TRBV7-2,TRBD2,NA,CASSLGLAGGRYEQYF,TGTGCCAGCAGCTTAGGATTGGCGGGAGGGAGGTACGAGCAGTACTTC
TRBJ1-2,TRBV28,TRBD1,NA,CASRPPFQTGGYGYTF,TGTGCCAGCAGGCCACCTTTTCAGACAGGGGGCTATGGCTACACCTTC
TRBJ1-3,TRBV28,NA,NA,CASSPLRGDGNTIYF,TGTGCCAGCAGTCCGCTCAGGGGTGACGGAAACACCATATATTTT
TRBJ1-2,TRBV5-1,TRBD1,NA,CASSLAFGQALDGYTF,TGCGCCAGCAGCTTGGCCTTCGGACAGGCCCTGGATGGCTACACCTTC
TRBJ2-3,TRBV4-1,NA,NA,CASSQDPNRITDTQYF,TGCGCCAGCAGCCAAGATCCCAACCGGATCACAGATACGCAGTATTTT
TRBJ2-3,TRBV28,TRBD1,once,CASSLGQGVNTQYF,TGTGCCAGCAGTTTGGGCCAGGGGGTGAATACGCAGTATTTT
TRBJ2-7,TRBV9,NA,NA,CASSGGPTYEQYF,TGTGCCAGCAGCGGGGGACCCACCTACGAGCAGTACTTC
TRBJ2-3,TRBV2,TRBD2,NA,CASVGLAGADTQYF,TGTGCCAGCGTCGGACTAGCGGGAGCAGATACGCAGTATTTT
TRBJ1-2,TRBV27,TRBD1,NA,CASRKGQGAYGYTF,TGTGCCAGCAGGAAAGGACAGGGGGCCTATGGCTACACCTTC
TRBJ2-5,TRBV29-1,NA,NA,CSVVWGVRSGAQTQYF,TGCAGCGTTGTTTGGGGAGTCAGATCAGGGGCCCAGACCCAGTACTTC
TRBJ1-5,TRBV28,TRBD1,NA,CASRPKGTGRVLGQPQHF,TGTGCCAGCAGACCTAAAGGGACAGGGAGAGTTTTAGGGCAGCCCCAGCATTTT
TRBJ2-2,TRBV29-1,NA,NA,CSVVGNTGELFF,TGCAGCGTTGTGGGGAACACCGGGGAGCTGTTTTTT
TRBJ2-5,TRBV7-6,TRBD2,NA,CASSLVGSGRYQETQYF,TGTGCCAGCAGCTTAGTAGGTAGCGGGAGGTACCAAGAGACCCAGTACTTC
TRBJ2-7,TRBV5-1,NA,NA,CASSLYYEQYF,TGCGCCAGCAGCTTGTACTACGAGCAGTACTTC
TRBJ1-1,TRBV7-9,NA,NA,CASSLDPGLSEAFF,TGTGCCAGCAGCTTAGATCCAGGCCTTTCTGAAGCTTTCTTT
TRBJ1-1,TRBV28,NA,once,CASSLPGGGEAFF,TGTGCCAGCAGTCTGCCGGGGGGAGGTGAAGCTTTCTTT
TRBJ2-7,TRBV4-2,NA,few,CASSPPDTDGPYEQYF,TGTGCCAGCAGCCCCCCGGACACGGACGGGCCCTACGAGCAGTACTTC
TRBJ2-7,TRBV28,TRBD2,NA,CASSPGTSGNYEQYF,TGTGCCAGCAGTCCCGGGACTAGCGGGAACTACGAGCAGTACTTC
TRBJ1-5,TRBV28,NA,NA,CASSLGDAQPQHF,TGTGCCAGCAGTTTAGGGGACGCTCAGCCCCAGCATTTT
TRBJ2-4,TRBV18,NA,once,CASSAAGARNIQYF,TGTGCCAGCTCAGCCGCAGGGGCGCGTAACATTCAGTACTTC
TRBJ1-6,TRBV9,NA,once,CASSVVGRTPSSYNSPLHF,TGTGCCAGCAGCGTAGTAGGCAGGACCCCCAGCTCCTATAATTCACCCCTCCACTTT
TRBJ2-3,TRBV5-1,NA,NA,CASSLAASFGTGFTHTDTQYF,TGCGCCAGCAGCTTGGCCGCTAGTTTCGGGACCGGTTTCACACACACAGATACGCAGTATTTT
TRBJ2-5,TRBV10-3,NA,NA,CAIRGRVQETQYF,TGTGCCATCCGGGGGCGGGTCCAAGAGACCCAGTACTTC
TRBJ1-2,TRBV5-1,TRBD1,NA,CASSMMTGGSYGYTF,TGCGCCAGCAGCATGATGACAGGGGGCAGCTATGGCTACACCTTC
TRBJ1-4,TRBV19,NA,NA,CASSPGQLNEKLFF,TGTGCCAGTAGTCCTGGACAGCTTAATGAAAAACTGTTTTTT
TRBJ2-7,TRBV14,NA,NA,CASSQSGVPLYEQYF,TGTGCCAGCAGCCAAAGTGGGGTACCACTCTACGAGCAGTACTTC
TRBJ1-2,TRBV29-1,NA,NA,CSVRRAGPYGYTF,TGCAGCGTCCGACGGGCAGGGCCCTATGGCTACACCTTC
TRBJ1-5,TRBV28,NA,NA,CASSLSERGHQPQHF,TGTGCCAGCAGTTTAAGCGAGAGAGGACATCAGCCCCAGCATTTT
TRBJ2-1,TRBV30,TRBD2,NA,CAWSLAGGFYNEQFF,TGTGCCTGGAGTTTAGCGGGAGGGTTCTACAATGAGCAGTTCTTC
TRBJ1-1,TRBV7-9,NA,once,CASSLHPGEGLDTEAFF,TGTGCCAGCAGCCTACATCCAGGGGAGGGCCTGGACACTGAAGCTTTCTTT
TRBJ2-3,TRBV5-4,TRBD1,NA,CASSTPTQGALPTDTQYF,TGTGCCAGCAGCACACCCACACAGGGGGCCCTTCCCACAGATACGCAGTATTTT
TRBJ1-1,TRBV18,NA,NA,CASATMNTEAFF,TGTGCCAGCGCCACAATGAACACTGAAGCTTTCTTT
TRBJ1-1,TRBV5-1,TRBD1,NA,CASSVRQGRGTEAFF,TGCGCCAGCAGCGTACGACAGGGAAGGGGCACTGAAGCTTTCTTT
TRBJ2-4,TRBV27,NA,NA,CASSFQGLAKNIQYF,TGTGCCAGCAGTTTTCAGGGACTAGCCAAAAACATTCAGTACTTC
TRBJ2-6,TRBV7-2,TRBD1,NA,CASSFARTGGTGANVLTF,TGTGCCAGCAGCTTTGCCCGGACAGGAGGCACCGGGGCCAACGTCCTGACTTTC
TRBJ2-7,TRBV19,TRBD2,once,CARTGAAGDYEQYF,TGTGCCAGGACGGGGGCAGCGGGAGACTACGAGCAGTACTTC
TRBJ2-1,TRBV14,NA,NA,CASSQVGGPVSSYNEQFF,TGTGCCAGCAGCCAAGTTGGAGGGCCCGTAAGCTCCTACAATGAGCAGTTCTTC
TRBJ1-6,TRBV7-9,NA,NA,CASIDGGSPLHF,TGTGCCAGCATCGATGGGGGTTCACCCCTCCACTTT
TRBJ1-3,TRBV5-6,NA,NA,CASSTTPGFGGNTIYF,TGTGCCAGCAGCACCACCCCAGGGTTCGGTGGAAACACCATATATTTT
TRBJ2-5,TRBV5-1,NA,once,CASSLAGSLGGTQYF,TGCGCCAGCAGCTTGGCCGGGAGCCTAGGAGGGACCCAGTACTTC
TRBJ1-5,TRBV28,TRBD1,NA,CASSSRQGASDQPQHF,TGTGCCAGCAGTTCGCGACAGGGGGCCAGCGATCAGCCCCAGCATTTT
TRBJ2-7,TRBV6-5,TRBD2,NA,CASRETSGNYEQYF,TGTGCCAGCAGGGAGACTAGCGGGAATTACGAGCAGTACTTC
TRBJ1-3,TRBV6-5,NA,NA,CASSYSRRGSGNTIYF,TGTGCCAGCAGTTACTCCCGCCGAGGCTCTGGAAACACCATATATTTT
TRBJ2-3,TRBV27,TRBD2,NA,CASSFDGTSPTATDTQYF,TGTGCCAGCAGTTTTGACGGGACTAGCCCTACAGCCACAGATACGCAGTATTTT
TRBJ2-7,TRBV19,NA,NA,CASSWSGKGRVSYEQYF,TGTGCCAGTAGTTGGTCAGGGAAGGGAAGGGTCTCCTACGAGCAGTACTTC